The rows below give T cell receptor beta chains drawn from one sample of a study of immune cell composition in non-small cell lung cancer. TCRdb's table, derived via immunoSEQ multiplex PCR, lists solely in-frame clones and lacks some. The data show under 9,000 clones, under 70% seen once. The material sequenced was non-adjacent lung tissue. Receptors originate from a human donor with non-small cell lung cancer. Both conserved end residues are part of each CDR3. Fields, in order: V gene, D gene, J gene, clone size, CDR3 DNA, CDR3 protein. The D gene is left open where the match is weak. Rows may omit the clone size; those that give it use once, few, many or a size class.

V gene: TRBV5-4; D gene: TRBD2; J gene: TRBJ2-3; clone size: once; CDR3 DNA: TGTGCCAGCAGCCTGCGACTAGCGGGGGGGCGAGATACGCAGTATTTT; CDR3 protein: CASSLRLAGGRDTQYF
V gene: TRBV27; D gene: .; J gene: TRBJ1-4; clone size: once; CDR3 DNA: TGTGCCAGCAGCCCCCTCCCCGGGGTTTCAGGCGAAAAACTGTTTTTT; CDR3 protein: CASSPLPGVSGEKLFF
V gene: TRBV7-9; D gene: TRBD1; J gene: TRBJ1-6; clone size: .; CDR3 DNA: TGCGCCAGCAGCCAGGAGACAGGGAACTATAATTCACCCCTCCACTTT; CDR3 protein: CASSQETGNYNSPLHF
V gene: TRBV6-1; D gene: TRBD1; J gene: TRBJ2-7; clone size: .; CDR3 DNA: TGTGCCAGCAGTGAAGCCTCACGGACAGGGGGGTTCCACGAGCAGTACTTC; CDR3 protein: CASSEASRTGGFHEQYF
V gene: TRBV19; D gene: TRBD1; J gene: TRBJ2-3; clone size: .; CDR3 DNA: TGTGCCAGTAGTACCCCGGGACAGGGAGCGTCAGATACGCAGTATTTT; CDR3 protein: CASSTPGQGASDTQYF
V gene: TRBV7-9; D gene: TRBD1; J gene: TRBJ1-3; clone size: .; CDR3 DNA: TGTGCCAGCAGCCCAAAAGACAGGGTCTCTGGAAACACCATATATTTT; CDR3 protein: CASSPKDRVSGNTIYF
V gene: TRBV11-2; D gene: .; J gene: TRBJ2-1; clone size: .; CDR3 DNA: TGTGCCAGCAGCTTTATAACCTACAATGAGCAGTTCTTC; CDR3 protein: CASSFITYNEQFF
V gene: TRBV4-2; D gene: .; J gene: TRBJ2-7; clone size: .; CDR3 DNA: TGTGCCAGCAGCCGTGGGAGTAATAACGAGCAGTACTTC; CDR3 protein: CASSRGSNNEQYF
V gene: TRBV5-1; D gene: .; J gene: TRBJ2-5; clone size: .; CDR3 DNA: TGCGCCAGCAGCCCGGGAACCCAAGAGACCCAGTACTTC; CDR3 protein: CASSPGTQETQYF
V gene: TRBV6-6; D gene: .; J gene: TRBJ1-1; clone size: .; CDR3 DNA: TGTGCCAGCAGTTCCCTCTCGAACACTGAAGCTTTCTTT; CDR3 protein: CASSSLSNTEAFF
V gene: TRBV6-5; D gene: .; J gene: TRBJ2-7; clone size: .; CDR3 DNA: TGTGCCAGCAGTTACTCGAGAGGGAGGACCTACGAGCAGTACTTC; CDR3 protein: CASSYSRGRTYEQYF
V gene: TRBV5-1; D gene: .; J gene: TRBJ2-3; clone size: .; CDR3 DNA: TGCGCCAGCAGCTTGGGTGGGCCTACAGATACGCAGTATTTT; CDR3 protein: CASSLGGPTDTQYF
V gene: TRBV10-1; D gene: .; J gene: TRBJ2-7; clone size: .; CDR3 DNA: TGCGCCAGCAGTGAGTCTACCTACGAGCAGTACTTC; CDR3 protein: CASSESTYEQYF
V gene: TRBV29-1; D gene: .; J gene: TRBJ2-7; clone size: .; CDR3 DNA: TGCAGCGTTGAAAATCGACAGACCCGTCCCTACGAGCAGTACTTC; CDR3 protein: CSVENRQTRPYEQYF
V gene: TRBV6-5; D gene: .; J gene: TRBJ1-1; clone size: .; CDR3 DNA: TGTGCCAGCAGTTACCCAGGGAGGGACACTGAAGCTTTCTTT; CDR3 protein: CASSYPGRDTEAFF
V gene: TRBV7-2; D gene: .; J gene: TRBJ1-1; clone size: .; CDR3 DNA: TGTGCCAGCAGCTTAGAGCTTGGACAAGGAAACACTGAAGCTTTCTTT; CDR3 protein: CASSLELGQGNTEAFF
V gene: TRBV10-1; D gene: .; J gene: TRBJ2-3; clone size: once; CDR3 DNA: TGCGCCAGCAGTGCAGAGGTCCCTAGCACAGATACGCAGTATTTT; CDR3 protein: CASSAEVPSTDTQYF
V gene: TRBV27; D gene: TRBD2; J gene: TRBJ2-2; clone size: .; CDR3 DNA: TGTGCCAGCAGTTCACCGACTAGCGGGGGCCGGAACACCGGGGAGCTGTTTTTT; CDR3 protein: CASSSPTSGGRNTGELFF
V gene: TRBV6-1; D gene: .; J gene: TRBJ1-1; clone size: .; CDR3 DNA: TGTGCCAGCAGTGACCTTCGGGGGATGAACACTGAAGCTTTCTTT; CDR3 protein: CASSDLRGMNTEAFF
V gene: TRBV10-2; D gene: .; J gene: TRBJ1-2; clone size: .; CDR3 DNA: TGCGCCAGCAGTGAGAATTTAAGGAACAGTGGTGGCTACACCTTC; CDR3 protein: CASSENLRNSGGYTF
V gene: TRBV18; D gene: .; J gene: TRBJ2-7; clone size: .; CDR3 DNA: TGTGCCAGCTCACCCCCAGCGCCTAGCGAGCAGTACTTC; CDR3 protein: CASSPPAPSEQYF
V gene: TRBV7-9; D gene: TRBD1; J gene: TRBJ2-5; clone size: .; CDR3 DNA: TGTGCCAGCAGCCACCGGGACAGGGGAGTCCAAGAGACCCAGTACTTC; CDR3 protein: CASSHRDRGVQETQYF
V gene: TRBV9; D gene: TRBD2; J gene: TRBJ2-3; clone size: few; CDR3 DNA: TGTGCCAGCAGCGTAGAGTCAGCGGGGGGGAGCACAGATACGCAGTATTTT; CDR3 protein: CASSVESAGGSTDTQYF
V gene: TRBV20-1; D gene: .; J gene: TRBJ2-7; clone size: .; CDR3 DNA: TGCAGTGCTTCGGACAACTACGAGCAGTACTTC; CDR3 protein: CSASDNYEQYF
V gene: TRBV6-6; D gene: TRBD1; J gene: TRBJ1-2; clone size: .; CDR3 DNA: TGTGCCACGGTGAAGGGGGCGGGCTACACCTTC; CDR3 protein: CATVKGAGYTF
V gene: TRBV7-2; D gene: .; J gene: TRBJ2-7; clone size: few; CDR3 DNA: TGTGCCAGCAGCTTACAGGGTGGGTCCTACGAGCAGTACTTC; CDR3 protein: CASSLQGGSYEQYF
V gene: TRBV5-1; D gene: TRBD1; J gene: TRBJ1-1; clone size: .; CDR3 DNA: TGCGCCAGCAGCGGGGGACAGGGGGCTGCTGAAGCTTTCTTT; CDR3 protein: CASSGGQGAAEAFF
V gene: TRBV7-9; D gene: .; J gene: TRBJ2-5; clone size: .; CDR3 DNA: TGTGCCAGCAGTTCAATCGGCGGGGAATCCCTCGAGACCCAGTACTTC; CDR3 protein: CASSSIGGESLETQYF
V gene: TRBV5-1; D gene: .; J gene: TRBJ2-2; clone size: .; CDR3 DNA: TGCGCCAGCAGCTTGGGACAGGAGGCCGGGGAGCTGTTTTTT; CDR3 protein: CASSLGQEAGELFF
V gene: TRBV5-6; D gene: .; J gene: TRBJ1-1; clone size: .; CDR3 DNA: TGTGCCAGCAGCTTATCGGGTGAAGCTTTCTTT; CDR3 protein: CASSLSGEAFF
V gene: TRBV7-9; D gene: .; J gene: TRBJ1-1; clone size: few; CDR3 DNA: TGTGCCAGCAGCTTAAGTCTAACTGAAGCTTTCTTT; CDR3 protein: CASSLSLTEAFF
V gene: TRBV19; D gene: .; J gene: TRBJ2-5; clone size: .; CDR3 DNA: TGTGCCAGTAGAGTGAAAGACAGGAGCCAAGAGACCCAGTACTTC; CDR3 protein: CASRVKDRSQETQYF
V gene: TRBV15; D gene: .; J gene: TRBJ2-5; clone size: hyperexpanded; CDR3 DNA: TGTGCCACCAGCTGGAGCAGAGTTGGGACCCAGTACTTC; CDR3 protein: CATSWSRVGTQYF
V gene: TRBV2; D gene: .; J gene: TRBJ1-1; clone size: .; CDR3 DNA: TGTGCCACCAAAACCGCCGGGGACATGAACACTGAAGCTTTCTTT; CDR3 protein: CATKTAGDMNTEAFF
V gene: TRBV7-2; D gene: TRBD2; J gene: TRBJ2-5; clone size: .; CDR3 DNA: TGTGCCAGCAGCTTAGCGGACCTGGGACTAGCGGGAATCGAGACCCAGTACTTC; CDR3 protein: CASSLADLGLAGIETQYF
V gene: TRBV5-1; D gene: .; J gene: TRBJ2-1; clone size: .; CDR3 DNA: TGCGCCAGCAGCTTGGTCCCGGGAAACTACAATGAGCAGTTCTTC; CDR3 protein: CASSLVPGNYNEQFF
V gene: TRBV27; D gene: TRBD1; J gene: TRBJ2-3; clone size: .; CDR3 DNA: TGTGCCAGCAGTTTATCGGGGACAGGGACAGATACGCAGTATTTT; CDR3 protein: CASSLSGTGTDTQYF
V gene: TRBV2; D gene: TRBD1; J gene: TRBJ1-5; clone size: medium-sized; CDR3 DNA: TGTGCCAGCAGTGAAGGACAGGGGTCCCAGCATTTT; CDR3 protein: CASSEGQGSQHF
V gene: TRBV7-9; D gene: TRBD2; J gene: TRBJ2-3; clone size: once; CDR3 DNA: TGTGCCAGCAGCTTAACTAGCGGACGCACAGATACGCAGTATTTT; CDR3 protein: CASSLTSGRTDTQYF
V gene: TRBV29-1; D gene: TRBD1; J gene: TRBJ2-1; clone size: .; CDR3 DNA: TGCAGCACCGAGGACAGGAGCTCCTACAATGAGCAGTTCTTC; CDR3 protein: CSTEDRSSYNEQFF
V gene: TRBV2; D gene: .; J gene: TRBJ2-5; clone size: .; CDR3 DNA: TGTGCCAGCACAGAAGAGGGAGAGACCCAGTACTTC; CDR3 protein: CASTEEGETQYF
V gene: TRBV9; D gene: TRBD1; J gene: TRBJ2-5; clone size: .; CDR3 DNA: TGTGCCAGCAGCGTGAACAGGGGATCGGAGGAGACCCAGTACTTC; CDR3 protein: CASSVNRGSEETQYF